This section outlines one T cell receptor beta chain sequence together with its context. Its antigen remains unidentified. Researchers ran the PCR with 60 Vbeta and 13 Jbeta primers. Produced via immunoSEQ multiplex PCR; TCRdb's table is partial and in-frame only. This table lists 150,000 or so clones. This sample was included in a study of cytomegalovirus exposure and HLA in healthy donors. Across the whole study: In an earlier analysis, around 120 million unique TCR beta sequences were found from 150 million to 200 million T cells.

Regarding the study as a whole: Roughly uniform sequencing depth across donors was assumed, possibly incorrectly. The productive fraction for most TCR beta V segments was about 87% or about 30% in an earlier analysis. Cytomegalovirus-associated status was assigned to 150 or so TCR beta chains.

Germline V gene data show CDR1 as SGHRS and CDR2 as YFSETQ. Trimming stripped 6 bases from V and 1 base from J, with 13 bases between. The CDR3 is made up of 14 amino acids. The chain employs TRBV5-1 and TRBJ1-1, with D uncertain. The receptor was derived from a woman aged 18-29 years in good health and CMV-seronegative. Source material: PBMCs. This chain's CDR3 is CASNSLSGNTEAFF. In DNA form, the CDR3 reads TGCGCCAGCAACTCGCTGTCGGGGAACACTGAAGCTTTCTTT. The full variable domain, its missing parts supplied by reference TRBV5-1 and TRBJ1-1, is KAGVTQTPRYLIKTRGQQVTLSCSPISGHRSVSWYQQTPGQGLQFLFEYFSETQRNKGNFPGRFSGRQFSNSRSEMNVSTLELGDSALYLCASNSLSGNTEAFFGQGTRLTVV.